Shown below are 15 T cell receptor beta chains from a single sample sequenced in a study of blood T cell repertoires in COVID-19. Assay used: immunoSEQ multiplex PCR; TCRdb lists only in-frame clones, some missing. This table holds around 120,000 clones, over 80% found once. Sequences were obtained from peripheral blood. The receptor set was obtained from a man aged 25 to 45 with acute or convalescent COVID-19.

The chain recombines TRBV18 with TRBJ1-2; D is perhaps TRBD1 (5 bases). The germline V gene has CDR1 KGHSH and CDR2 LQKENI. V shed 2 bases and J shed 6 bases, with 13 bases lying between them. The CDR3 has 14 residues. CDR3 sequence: CASSPGAAGDGYTF. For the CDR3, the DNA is TGTGCCAGCTCACCAGGGGCAGCTGGGGATGGCTACACCTTC.

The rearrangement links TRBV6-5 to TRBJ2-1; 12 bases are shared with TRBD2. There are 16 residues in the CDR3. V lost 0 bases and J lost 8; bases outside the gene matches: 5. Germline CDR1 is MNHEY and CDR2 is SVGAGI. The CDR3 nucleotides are TGTGCCAGCAGTTACTCACTAGCGGGAGGATTCCATGAGCAGTTCTTC. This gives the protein CASSYSLAGGFHEQFF.

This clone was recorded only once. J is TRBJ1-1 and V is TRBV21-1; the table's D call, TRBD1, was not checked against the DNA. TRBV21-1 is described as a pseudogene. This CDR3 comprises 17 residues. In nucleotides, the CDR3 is TGTGCCAGCAGCAAAGGAGACAGGGGGCGAATGAACACTGAAGCTTTCTTT. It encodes CASSKGDRGRMNTEAFF.

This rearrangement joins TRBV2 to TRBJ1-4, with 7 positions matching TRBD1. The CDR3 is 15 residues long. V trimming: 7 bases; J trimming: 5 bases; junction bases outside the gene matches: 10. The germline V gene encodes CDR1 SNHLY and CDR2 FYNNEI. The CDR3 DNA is TGTGCCAGCACAACCTACGGGACAGAGAATGAAAAACTGTTTTTT. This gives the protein CASTTYGTENEKLFF.

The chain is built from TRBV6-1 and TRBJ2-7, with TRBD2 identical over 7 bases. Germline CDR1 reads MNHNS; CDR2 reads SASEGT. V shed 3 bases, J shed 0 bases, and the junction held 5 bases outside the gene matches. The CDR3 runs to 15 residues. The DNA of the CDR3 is TGTGCCAGCAGTGATCCGGGAGGTAGCTCCTACGAGCAGTACGTC. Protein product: CASSDPGGSSYEQYV.

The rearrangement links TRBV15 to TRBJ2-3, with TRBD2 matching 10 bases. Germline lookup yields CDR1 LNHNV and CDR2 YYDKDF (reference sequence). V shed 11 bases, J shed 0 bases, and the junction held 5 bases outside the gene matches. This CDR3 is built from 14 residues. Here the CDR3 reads CAHLLAGSTDTQYF. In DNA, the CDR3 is TGTGCCCACCTACTAGCGGGGAGCACAGATACGCAGTATTTT.

The CDR3 region has the DNA TGTGCCAGCAGCCTTGGGACAGAGGCCTACAATGAGCAGTTCTTC. Its translation is CASSLGTEAYNEQFF. The genes are TRBV6-5 and TRBJ2-1; 7 nucleotides align to TRBD1. The length of the CDR3 is 15 residues. Germline V gene sequence: CDR1 MNHEY, CDR2 SVGAGI. V lost 6 bases to trimming and J lost 2 bases; unmatched junction nucleotides: 7.

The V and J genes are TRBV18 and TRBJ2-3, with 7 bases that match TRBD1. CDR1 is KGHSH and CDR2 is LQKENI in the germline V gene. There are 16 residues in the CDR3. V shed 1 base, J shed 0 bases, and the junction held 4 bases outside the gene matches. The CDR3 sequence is CASSPQSTGSTDTQYF. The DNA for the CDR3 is TGTGCCAGCTCACCACAATCGACAGGGAGCACAGATACGCAGTATTTT.

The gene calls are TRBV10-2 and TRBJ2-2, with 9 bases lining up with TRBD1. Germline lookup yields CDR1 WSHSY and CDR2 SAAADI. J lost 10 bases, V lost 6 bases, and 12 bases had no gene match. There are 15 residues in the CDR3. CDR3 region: CASRARQGDSEELFF. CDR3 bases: TGCGCCAGCAGGGCCCGACAGGGGGACTCCGAGGAGCTGTTTTTT.

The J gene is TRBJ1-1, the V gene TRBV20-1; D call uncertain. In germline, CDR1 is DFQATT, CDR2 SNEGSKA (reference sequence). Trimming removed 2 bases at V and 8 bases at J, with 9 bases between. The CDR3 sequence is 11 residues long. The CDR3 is CSARRQVEAFF. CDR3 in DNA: TGCAGTGCTAGAAGGCAGGTCGAAGCTTTCTTT.

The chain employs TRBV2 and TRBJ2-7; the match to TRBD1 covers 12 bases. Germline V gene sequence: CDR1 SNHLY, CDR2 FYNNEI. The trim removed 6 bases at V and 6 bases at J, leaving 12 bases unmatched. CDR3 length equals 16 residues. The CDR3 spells CASSEGQGALKGEQYV. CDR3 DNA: TGTGCCAGCAGCGAGGGACAGGGGGCTCTGAAAGGCGAGCAGTACGTC.

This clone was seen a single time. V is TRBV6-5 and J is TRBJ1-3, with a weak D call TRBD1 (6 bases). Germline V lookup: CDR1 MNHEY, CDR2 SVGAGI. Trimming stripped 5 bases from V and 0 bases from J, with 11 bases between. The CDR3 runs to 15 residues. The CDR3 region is CASSPQGYSGNTIYF. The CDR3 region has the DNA TGTGCCAGCAGTCCCCAGGGGTACTCTGGAAACACCATATATTTT.

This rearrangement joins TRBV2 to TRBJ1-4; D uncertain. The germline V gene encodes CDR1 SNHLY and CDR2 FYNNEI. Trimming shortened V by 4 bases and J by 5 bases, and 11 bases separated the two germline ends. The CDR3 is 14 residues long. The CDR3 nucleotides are TGTGCCAGCAGTGTGGCAGGCTTAAATGAAAAACTGTTTTTT. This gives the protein CASSVAGLNEKLFF.

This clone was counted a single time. CDR3 residues: CASSLGAHAKNIQYF. CDR3 DNA sequence: TGCGCCAGCAGCTTGGGGGCCCACGCCAAAAACATTCAGTACTTC. The chain links TRBV5-1 to TRBJ2-4; D is unclear. The CDR3 has 15 amino acids. The V end was cut by 0 bases, the J end by 1 base, with 8 bases between. Germline-derived CDR1 and CDR2 are SGHRS and YFSETQ.

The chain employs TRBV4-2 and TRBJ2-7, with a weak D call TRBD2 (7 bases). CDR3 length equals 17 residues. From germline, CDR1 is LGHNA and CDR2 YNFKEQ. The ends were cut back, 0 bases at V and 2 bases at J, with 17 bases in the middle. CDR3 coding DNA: TGTGCCAGCAGCCAAGACTTGTCGGGGGGCCCTCCCTACGAGCAGTACTTC. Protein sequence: CASSQDLSGGPPYEQYF.